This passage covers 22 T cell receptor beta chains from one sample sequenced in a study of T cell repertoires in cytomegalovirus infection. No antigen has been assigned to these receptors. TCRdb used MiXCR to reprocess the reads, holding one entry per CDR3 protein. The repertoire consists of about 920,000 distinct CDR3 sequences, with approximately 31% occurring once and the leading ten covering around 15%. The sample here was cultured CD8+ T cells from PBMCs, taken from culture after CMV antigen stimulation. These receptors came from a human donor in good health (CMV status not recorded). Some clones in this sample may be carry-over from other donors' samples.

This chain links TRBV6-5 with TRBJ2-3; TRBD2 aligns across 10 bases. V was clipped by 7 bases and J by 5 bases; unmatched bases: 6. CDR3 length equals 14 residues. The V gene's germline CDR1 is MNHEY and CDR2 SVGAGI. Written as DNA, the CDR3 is TGTGCCAGCAAACCTAGCGGGGGAGTAGATACGCAGTATTTT. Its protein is CASKPSGGVDTQYF.

The CDR3 DNA follows: TGTGCCAGCAGTTATCCCCGGCGGGCAGTCGCGAGGACCGGGGAGCTGTTTTTT. Amino acid sequence: CASSYPRRAVARTGELFF. The J gene is TRBJ2-2, the V gene TRBV6-2 or TRBV6-3; TRBD2 is a possible D gene (5 bases). The germline gives CDR1 MNHEY, CDR2 SVGEGT. The CDR3 is made up of 18 amino acids. Trimming cost V 3 bases and J 5 bases, with 22 bases left between them.

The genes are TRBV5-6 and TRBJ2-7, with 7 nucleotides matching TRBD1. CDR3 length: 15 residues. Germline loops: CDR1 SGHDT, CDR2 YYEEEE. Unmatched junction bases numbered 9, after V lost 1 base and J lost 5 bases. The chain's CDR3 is CASSLRGTVSHEQYV. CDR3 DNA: TGTGCCAGCAGCTTGAGAGGGACAGTAAGCCACGAGCAGTACGTC.

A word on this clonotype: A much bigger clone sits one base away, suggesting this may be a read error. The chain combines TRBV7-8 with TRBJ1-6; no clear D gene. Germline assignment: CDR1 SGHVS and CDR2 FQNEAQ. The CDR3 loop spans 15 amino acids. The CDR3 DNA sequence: TGTGCCAGCAGCTTAAGGGTTTCAAGCAATTCATCCCTCCACTTT. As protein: CASSLRVSSNSSLHF.

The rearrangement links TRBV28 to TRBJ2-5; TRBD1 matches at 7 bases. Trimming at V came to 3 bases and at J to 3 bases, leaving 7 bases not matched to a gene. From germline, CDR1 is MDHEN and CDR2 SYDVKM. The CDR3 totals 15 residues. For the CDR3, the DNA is TGTGCCAGCAGTTTCGGACAGGAAGCAAAAGAGACCCAGTACTTC. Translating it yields CASSFGQEAKETQYF.

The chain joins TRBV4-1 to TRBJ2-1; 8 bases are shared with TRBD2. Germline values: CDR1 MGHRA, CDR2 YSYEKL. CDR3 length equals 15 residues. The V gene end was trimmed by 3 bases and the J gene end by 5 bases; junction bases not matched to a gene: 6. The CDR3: CASSQVAGPNNEQFF. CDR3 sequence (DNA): TGCGCCAGCAGCCAGGTAGCGGGGCCCAACAATGAGCAGTTCTTC.

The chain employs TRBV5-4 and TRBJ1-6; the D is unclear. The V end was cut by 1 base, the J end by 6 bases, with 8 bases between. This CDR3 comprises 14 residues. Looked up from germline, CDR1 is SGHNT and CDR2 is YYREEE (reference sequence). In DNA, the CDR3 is TGTGCCAGCAGCTTGCCCTCGTCTAATTCACCCCTCCACTTT. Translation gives CASSLPSSNSPLHF.

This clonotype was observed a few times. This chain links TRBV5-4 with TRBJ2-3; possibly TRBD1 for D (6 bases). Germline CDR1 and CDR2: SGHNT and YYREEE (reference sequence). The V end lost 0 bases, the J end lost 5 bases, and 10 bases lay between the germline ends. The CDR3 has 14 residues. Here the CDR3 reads CASSLDRGGDTQYF. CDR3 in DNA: TGTGCCAGCAGCTTGGACCGAGGGGGAGATACGCAGTATTTT.

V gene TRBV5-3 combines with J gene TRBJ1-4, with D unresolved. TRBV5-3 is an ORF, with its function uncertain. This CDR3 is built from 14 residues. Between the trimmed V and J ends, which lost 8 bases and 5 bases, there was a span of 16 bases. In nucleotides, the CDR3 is TGTGCCAGCAGCGTCGGGCAGGCGAATGAAAAACTGTTTTTT. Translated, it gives CASSVGQANEKLFF.

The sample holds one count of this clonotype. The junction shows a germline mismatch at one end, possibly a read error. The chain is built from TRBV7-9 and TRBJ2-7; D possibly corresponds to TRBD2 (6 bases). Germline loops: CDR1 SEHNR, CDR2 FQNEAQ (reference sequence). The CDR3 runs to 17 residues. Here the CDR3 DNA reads TGTGCCAACAGCTTGTTCTCGGGACCCGGGAGCTCCTACGAGCAGTACTTC. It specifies CANSLFSGPGSSYEQYF.

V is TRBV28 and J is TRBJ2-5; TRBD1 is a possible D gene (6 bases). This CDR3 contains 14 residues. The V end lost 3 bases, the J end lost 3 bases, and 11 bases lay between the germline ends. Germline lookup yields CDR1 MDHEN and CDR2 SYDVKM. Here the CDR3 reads CASSLKGVEETQYF. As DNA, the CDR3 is TGTGCCAGCAGTTTGAAGGGGGTGGAAGAGACCCAGTACTTC.

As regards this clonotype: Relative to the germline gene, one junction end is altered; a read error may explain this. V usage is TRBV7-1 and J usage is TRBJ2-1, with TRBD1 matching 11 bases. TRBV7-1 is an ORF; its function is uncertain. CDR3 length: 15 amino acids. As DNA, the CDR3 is TGTGTCAGCAGAGATCCGGGACAGGGGGTCAATGAGCAGTTCTTC. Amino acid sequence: CVSRDPGQGVNEQFF.

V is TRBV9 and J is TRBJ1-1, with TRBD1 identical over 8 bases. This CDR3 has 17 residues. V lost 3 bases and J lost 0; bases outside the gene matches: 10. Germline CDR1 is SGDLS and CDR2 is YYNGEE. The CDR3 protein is CASSAESRGQVNTEAFF. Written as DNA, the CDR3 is TGTGCCAGCAGCGCGGAATCCAGGGGGCAAGTGAACACTGAAGCTTTCTTT.

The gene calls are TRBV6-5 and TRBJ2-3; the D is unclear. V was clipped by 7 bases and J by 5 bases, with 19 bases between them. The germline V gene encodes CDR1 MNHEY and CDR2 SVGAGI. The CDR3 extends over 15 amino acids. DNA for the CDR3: TGTGCCAGCACCTTTAACCCTCCTGGGTTAGATACGCAGTATTTT. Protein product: CASTFNPPGLDTQYF.

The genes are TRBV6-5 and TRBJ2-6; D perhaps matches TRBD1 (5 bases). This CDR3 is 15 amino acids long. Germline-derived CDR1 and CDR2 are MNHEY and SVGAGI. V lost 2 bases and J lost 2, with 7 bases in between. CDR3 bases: TGTGCCAGCAGTTACCAGGGTACTGGGGCCAACGTCCTGACTTTC. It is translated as CASSYQGTGANVLTF.

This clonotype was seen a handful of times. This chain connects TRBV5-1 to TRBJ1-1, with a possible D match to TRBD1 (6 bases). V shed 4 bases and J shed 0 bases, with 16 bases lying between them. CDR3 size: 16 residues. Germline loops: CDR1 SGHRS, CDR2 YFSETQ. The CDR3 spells CASSTDHRALNTEAFF. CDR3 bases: TGCGCCAGCAGCACCGACCACAGGGCCTTGAACACTGAAGCTTTCTTT. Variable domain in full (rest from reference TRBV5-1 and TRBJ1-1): KAGVTQTPRYLIKTRGQQVTLSCSPISGHRSVSWYQQTPGQGLQFLFEYFSETQRNKGNFPGRFSGRQFSNSRSEMNVSTLELGDSALYLCASSTDHRALNTEAFFGQGTRLTVV.

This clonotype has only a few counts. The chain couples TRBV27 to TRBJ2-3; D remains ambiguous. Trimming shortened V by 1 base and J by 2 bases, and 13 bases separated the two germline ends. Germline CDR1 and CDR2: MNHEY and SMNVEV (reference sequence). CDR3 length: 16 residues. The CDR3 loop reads CASSLLWPPDTDTQYF. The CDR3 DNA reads TGTGCCAGCAGTTTATTGTGGCCGCCCGACACAGATACGCAGTATTTT.

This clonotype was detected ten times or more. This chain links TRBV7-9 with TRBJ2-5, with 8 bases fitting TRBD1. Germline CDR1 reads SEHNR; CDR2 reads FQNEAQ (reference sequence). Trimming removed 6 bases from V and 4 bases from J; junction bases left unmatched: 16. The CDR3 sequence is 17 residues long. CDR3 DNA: TGTGCCAGCAGTCCACCCCTGACAGGGGCAGTCTCAGAGACCCAGTACTTC. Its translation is CASSPPLTGAVSETQYF.

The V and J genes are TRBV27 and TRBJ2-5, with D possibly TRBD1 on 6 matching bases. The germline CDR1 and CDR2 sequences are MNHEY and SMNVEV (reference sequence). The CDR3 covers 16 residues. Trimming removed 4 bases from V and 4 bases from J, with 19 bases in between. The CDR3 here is CASSYSIRGGIETQYF. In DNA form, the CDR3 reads TGTGCCAGCAGTTACTCGATAAGAGGGGGTATAGAGACCCAGTACTTC.

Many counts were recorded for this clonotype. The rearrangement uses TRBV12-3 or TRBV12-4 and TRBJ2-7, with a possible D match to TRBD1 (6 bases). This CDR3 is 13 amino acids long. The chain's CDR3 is CASGAPPDYEQYV. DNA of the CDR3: TGTGCTTCAGGGGCACCGCCTGACTACGAGCAGTACGTC.

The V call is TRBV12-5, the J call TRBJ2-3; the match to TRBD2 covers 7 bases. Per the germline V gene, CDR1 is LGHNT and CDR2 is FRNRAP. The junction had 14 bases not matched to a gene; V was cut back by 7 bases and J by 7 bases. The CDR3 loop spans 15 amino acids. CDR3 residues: CASAGGGGLRNTQYF. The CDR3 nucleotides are TGTGCTAGTGCCGGCGGCGGGGGTCTCCGGAATACGCAGTATTTT.

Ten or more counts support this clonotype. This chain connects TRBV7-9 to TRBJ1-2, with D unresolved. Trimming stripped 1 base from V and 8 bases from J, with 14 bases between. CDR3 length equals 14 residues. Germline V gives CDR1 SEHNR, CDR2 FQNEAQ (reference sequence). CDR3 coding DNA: TGTGCCAGCAGCTTAGTCCGCGGGCTGGGAGGCTACACCTTC. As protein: CASSLVRGLGGYTF.